The T cell receptor (beta chain) under discussion was sequenced for a study of identical twins (dated by TCRdb to the mid-2010s). For the wider study: The study deep-sequenced TCR alpha and beta repertoires from monozygotic twins, unrelated adults of various ages and cord blood to test whether fetal clonotypes persist. To rule out contamination, replicate twin experiments were performed at different times with different library preparation protocols. The investigation overall reported the following: Invariant T cells such as MAIT and iNKT could partly confound zero-insertion analyses, though diverse VJ usage argued against this for most clonotypes. Compared with coincidental sharing between unrelated individuals, out-of-frame TCR alpha sequences shared between twins showed an excess of sequences with low generation probability. Excess twin sharing in beta out-of-frame sequences was weaker because fewer shared sequences lowered the signal-to-noise ratio. Fewer insertions were carried by abundant cord blood beta clonotypes, a similar but weaker trend appeared in young adult naive repertoires, and no such trend appeared in memory repertoires. Because the same donors could not be followed over many years, the conclusions depended on cross-sectional statistical analysis. Out-of-frame TCR alpha sharing in monozygotic twins was systematically underestimated by recombination models, whereas sharing between unrelated individuals was in agreement with the recombination models.

This clonotype was seen a handful of times. Which antigen it targets is not known. There are no base qualities to consult, and no much larger clone falls within one base. Every donor was a healthy Caucasian. Three pairs of female monozygotic twins, all aged roughly 18 to 29 years, were included in the twin cohort. The RNA used for TCR libraries was isolated from peripheral blood mononuclear cells. Libraries were constructed by 5' RACE. The instrument was an Illumina HiSeq 2000. A universal primer binding site was added through template switching, and the final cDNA carried a unique molecular identifier so that TCR cDNA molecules could be counted accurately. First-strand cDNA for TCR alpha and beta chains was synthesized from specific primers in the conserved constant-segment region. To control for contamination, every cDNA library carried two barcodes: a SMART-Mk sample barcode plus Illumina barcodes. TruSeq adapter sequences along with Illumina sample barcodes were introduced in two successive PCR steps. The Illumina HiSeq platform was used with custom primers to sequence TCR alpha and beta cDNA libraries. The authors' pipeline ran thus. Unique molecular identifiers were extracted from raw reads with MiGEC, and CDR3 positions were determined with MiXCR. For each individual, recombination models were inferred using an EM algorithm with the repgenHMM and IGoR tools. Shared clonotypes were analyzed with the tcR package in R, and sharing was normalized by the product of cloneset sizes. To study raw recombination free of thymic and clonal selection effects, out-of-frame nonproductive sequences were analyzed. TCRdb applied fastp at Q25 and MiXCR to the public reads, then kept only in-frame beta chains. Entries are consolidated by CDR3 protein sequence, retaining the most common genes and DNA. The V and J calls and clone size come from TCRdb's table, not from the authors' own analysis. The sample includes some 760,000 distinct CDR3 sequences, with 15% to 20% observed a single time. The ten largest make up around 14% of the sample.

These sequences were also reported in another study, on T cells expressing NK-cell markers. As the second study states: Several donors provided sorted CD3+CD56+NKG2C+, CD3+CD56+NKG2C- and CD3+CD56-NKG2C+ T-cell subsets, whose TCR beta-chain repertoires were profiled. Of the eight sequenced donors, seven were found to be HCMV-seropositive and one was found to be HCMV-seronegative. To restrict sorting to alphabetaTCR-expressing T cells, an anti-gammadeltaTCR antibody was added in several experiments. For roughly 6 donors, the dominant CD3+CD56+NKG2C+ clonotypes were among the top 10 CD8+ clonotypes and accounted for about 1.0-7.5% of CD8+ T cells. Those dominant clonotypes were again the most abundant among CD3+CD56-NKG2C+ cells in a handful of donors, at roughly 25-60.1%. Whether the expanded NKG2C-expressing T cell clones were specific for HCMV antigens remained unclear. The eight sequenced donors were randomly selected healthy volunteers, three men and five women. To determine HCMV serostatus, a commercial ELISA kit was used to detect HCMV-specific IgG in serum. For roughly 6 donors, bulk peripheral blood T-cell repertoires were additionally sequenced from unsorted PBMC. MIGEC was used to demultiplex reads and group the reads by UMI, and MiTCR was used to assemble and quantify clonotypes. Only TCR cDNA sequences supported by at least two reads were kept to exclude erroneous sequences. Downstream repertoire analysis used the tcR package, and clonotypes were matched across fractions by CDR3 nucleotide sequence plus V segment. VDJmatch was used to annotate antigen specificity against VDJdb, with one amino acid substitution in CDR3 allowed.

Sample: PBMCs. The source of this sequence is a woman under 30 in good health.

The nucleotides are TGCAGCGCCGAAAGGGTTCCTAGTCCCTACAATGAGCAGTTCTTC. Its protein product is CSAERVPSPYNEQFF. This chain joins TRBV29-1 to TRBJ2-1; a confident D gene designation cannot be given. From the germline V gene, CDR1 is SQVTM and CDR2 is ANQGSEA. Trimming at the junction amounts to 7 bases on V and 2 bases on J, and the germline ends lie 18 bases apart. The CDR3 measures 15 amino acids from cysteine to phenylalanine. Kept here is only the CDR3 DNA, which spans 45 bases and is read in frame from base 1.